This TCR beta chain was sequenced in a study of T cell responses to AZD1222 COVID-19 vaccine. For the study at large: Pooling was applied to second doses at about 4 or about 12 weeks.

Whole-study results and caveats: There were mostly white British donors and more females than males, and clonal diversity was possibly underestimated.

About this clone: The antigen remains unidentified.

This CDR3 has 15 residues. V was pared by 5 bases and J by 2 bases, with 5 bases of the junction left unmatched. The germline V gene has CDR1 MDHEN and CDR2 SYDVKM. Assay: immunoSEQ multiplex PCR; the TCRdb copy retains only in-frame clones and omits some. The data show about 150,000 clones, approximately 85% seen once. This clonotype was sampled from an adult in good health. Sequencing was performed on peripheral blood, taken on day 0 of AZD1222 vaccination. The chain combines TRBV28 with TRBJ1-4; TRBD1 matches 7 bases. The CDR3 region is CASSPGGETNEKLFF. The CDR3 nucleotides read TGTGCCAGCAGTCCAGGGGGAGAGACTAATGAAAAACTGTTTTTT.